The TCR beta chain under discussion was sequenced for a study of blood T cell repertoires in COVID-19 (dated by TCRdb to 2020 to 2021). A note on the overall study: Samples from collaborators originated in the United States, Italy and Spain and spanned both the acute and convalescent phases of COVID-19. The material from the prospective study consisted of cDNA or gDNA derived from T cells, B-cell-depleted T cells, or PBMCs. The dataset comprised deeply sampled blood TCRbeta repertoires from subjects exposed to, actively infected with, or recovered from COVID-19. The repertoires were released in a freely available public database meant as a resource for research on the immune response to SARS-CoV-2. The samples were drawn from the first 160 participants of the ongoing ImmuneRACE study and from some 1,300 subjects provided by 6 global collaborators. A de-identified subject ID, COVID-19 status, age in years and sex were almost always included in the sample metadata. Where available, HLA class I and class II types were obtained from metadata supplied by the sample provider rather than from assay-based typing. On the study overall, not on this receptor specifically: Clinical and demographic metadata were provided uncurated, with the amount varying by source and participant.

TCRbeta CDR3 regions were amplified from genomic DNA by means of the immunoSEQ Assay, a bias-controlled multiplex PCR. As for the original processing: The number of nucleated cells in each sample was estimated by amplification of reference gene primers within the assay. To quantify the absolute abundance of each unique TCRbeta CDR3 rearrangement, sequence reads were collapsed and filtered. For each sample, productive Simpson clonality was calculated by taking the square root of Simpson's diversity index across productive rearrangements. Sourced from immuneACCESS, this table was stored by TCRdb with only in-frame sequences that have V and J called. A share of the clones is absent; for the studies checked, an unresolved V gene accounts for under half, and the remainder has no known explanation. V, J and clone size reflect that table, while D and trimming were determined from the DNA. The sample profile shows around 200,000 clones; about 84% of them were found once. Approximately 5% of the sample lies in the top ten.

Enrolling through a virtual design, the prospective study's participants ranged in age from roughly 18 to 89 years and lived across more than 20 United States geographic areas. In the prospective study, cohorts were assigned on the basis of participant-reported clinical history obtained from a screening survey and a study questionnaire. In the prospective study, whole blood, serum and a nasopharyngeal or oropharyngeal swab were collected from each participant by mobile phlebotomists. Over an approximately 2-month period, participants in the prospective study had the option of providing additional blood draws and questionnaires. Blood samples from the prospective study were shipped frozen or at room temperature prior to DNA extraction. Including the terminal cysteine and phenylalanine, the CDR3 comprises 15 residues. The only DNA kept is the CDR3, 45 bases in frame from the first base. The junction shows trimming of 0 bases on V and 6 bases on J, plus 13 bases between the germline ends. Taken from the germline V gene, the CDR1 and CDR2 loops are SGDLS and YYNGEE.

This clone came up once. The antigen it recognizes is unknown. No per-base quality is available; no much larger clone lies one base away. The source of this sequence is a man aged 35 to 55 with acute COVID-19. Sequenced sample: PBMCs or T cells enriched from blood (not recorded which). The sequence joins TRBV9 to TRBJ1-5; perhaps TRBD1 is the D gene, with 6 bases matching. The CDR3 reads CASSVGAQGGQPQHF. The sequenced DNA is TGTGCCAGCAGCGTAGGGGCACAGGGTGGTCAGCCCCAGCATTTT.